This T cell receptor beta chain is drawn from a study of blood T cell repertoires in COVID-19. Study overall: Material from acute and convalescent COVID-19 was sourced from the United States, Italy and Spain. T cells, B-cell-depleted T cells, or PBMCs supplied cDNA or gDNA.

Original analysis: By means of reference gene primer amplification, nucleated cell counts were estimated. Measured with immunoSEQ multiplex PCR; TCRdb has only the in-frame clones, and not every one. V and J calls plus clone size are reproduced from that table; the DNA served to infer D and trimming. The sample gives 80,000 or so clones, around 81% of which show up once; about 40% is in the top ten. Sequencing was carried out using peripheral blood. This sequence originates from a man aged 80 or over with acute or convalescent COVID-19.

The CDR3 loop reads CASSLAGRDQPQHF. As DNA, the CDR3 is TGTGCCAGCAGCTTGGCCGGGAGGGATCAGCCCCAGCATTTT. J is TRBJ1-5 and V is TRBV5-4; D gene ambiguous. Germline V gene data show CDR1 as SGHNT and CDR2 as YYREEE (reference sequence). Trimming pared 0 bases from V and 5 bases from J, leaving 9 bases between. The CDR3 totals 14 residues.